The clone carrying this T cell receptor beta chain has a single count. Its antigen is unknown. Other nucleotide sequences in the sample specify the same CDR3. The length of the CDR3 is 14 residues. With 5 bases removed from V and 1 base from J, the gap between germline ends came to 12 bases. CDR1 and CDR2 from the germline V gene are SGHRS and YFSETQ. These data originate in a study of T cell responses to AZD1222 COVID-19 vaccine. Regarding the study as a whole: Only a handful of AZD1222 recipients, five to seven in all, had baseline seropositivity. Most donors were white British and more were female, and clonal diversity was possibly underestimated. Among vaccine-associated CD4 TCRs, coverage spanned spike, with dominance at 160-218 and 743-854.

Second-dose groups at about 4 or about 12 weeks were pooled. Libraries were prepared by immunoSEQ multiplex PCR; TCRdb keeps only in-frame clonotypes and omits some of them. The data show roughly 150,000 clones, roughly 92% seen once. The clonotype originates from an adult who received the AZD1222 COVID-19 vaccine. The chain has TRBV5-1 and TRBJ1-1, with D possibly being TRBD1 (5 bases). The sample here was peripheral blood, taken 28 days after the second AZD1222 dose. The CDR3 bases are TGCGCCAGCAGTTCCCAGGGTGGGAACACTGAAGCTTTCTTT. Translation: CASSSQGGNTEAFF.